The source of this T cell receptor beta chain is a study of a mutant IDH1 vaccine in newly diagnosed glioma. The time point here: week 47, end of study. All doses held 300 ug of mutant IDH1 20-mer peptide, with topical imiquimod. Sequenced by immunoSEQ multiplex PCR; TCRdb stores in-frame clones only, minus some. Here the sample spans around 40,000 clones, less than 85% being singletons. The germline V gene has CDR1 SGHRS and CDR2 YFSETQ. J gave up 0 bases and V 4 bases, and 3 bases lay outside the gene matches. This CDR3 is built from 15 residues. A word on this clone: Its antigen is unknown.

Overall study findings and caveats: Changes to the top peripheral T cell clonotypes appeared unrelated to pseudoprogression.

The J gene is TRBJ2-3, the V gene TRBV5-1, with 9 bases identical to TRBD2. The clonotype was recovered from a man aged 18 to 29 with glioma. Some clones in this sample may be carry-over from other donors' samples. Sequencing used PBMCs, obtained from a glioma patient whose treatment included an IDH1 peptide vaccine. CDR3 sequence reads: CASSRLAGSTDTQYF. The CDR3 DNA follows: TGCGCCAGCAGCCGCCTAGCGGGGAGCACAGATACGCAGTATTTT.